These T cell receptor beta chains were read from a single sample in a study of cytomegalovirus exposure and HLA in healthy donors. Libraries were prepared by immunoSEQ multiplex PCR; TCRdb keeps only in-frame clonotypes and omits some of them. The sample holds 150,000 to 200,000 clones. The material sequenced was PBMCs. These receptors were taken from a woman in her late teens or twenties in good health and CMV-seropositive. CDR3s include the opening cysteine and the closing phenylalanine or tryptophan. Each record gives: D gene, V gene, J gene, CDR3 protein, CDR3 DNA. A D gene is named only where the DNA matches it firmly.

>-|TRBV29-1|TRBJ2-3
CSARQTSLTGDTQYF
TGCAGCGCTCGCCAGACTAGTCTCACGGGAGATACGCAGTATTTT
>TRBD1|TRBV7-8|TRBJ2-1
CASSPGTGGYNEQFF
TGTGCCAGCAGCCCAGGGACAGGGGGATACAATGAGCAGTTCTTC
>-|TRBV19|TRBJ1-4
CASSIFEGGPTNEKLFF
TGTGCCAGTAGTATTTTTGAGGGAGGGCCAACTAATGAAAAACTGTTTTTT
>-|TRBV18|TRBJ2-5
CASSPLKGEETQYF
TGTGCCAGCTCCCCGTTGAAGGGGGAAGAGACCCAGTACTTC
>TRBD1|TRBV7-2|TRBJ1-1
CASSSKRDSTEAFF
TGTGCCAGCAGCTCAAAACGGGACAGTACTGAAGCTTTCTTT
>TRBD1|TRBV6-5|TRBJ1-4
CASSGQGGNEKLFF
TGTGCCAGCAGTGGACAGGGCGGAAATGAAAAACTGTTTTTT
>-|TRBV7-9|TRBJ2-7
CASSFLVDTGEQYF
TGTGCCAGCAGCTTTTTAGTAGACACTGGCGAGCAGTACTTC
>-|TRBV7-2|TRBJ2-5
CASSLGRVETQYF
TGTGCCAGCAGCCTGGGCCGAGTTGAGACCCAGTACTTC
>-|TRBV9|TRBJ1-2
CASSVTGLKNYGYTF
TGTGCCAGCAGCGTAACAGGATTAAAAAACTATGGCTACACCTTC
>-|TRBV4-2|TRBJ2-1
CASSQDRRSSYNEQFF
TGTGCCAGCAGCCAAGACCGACGGAGCTCCTACAATGAGCAGTTCTTC
>-|TRBV7-7|TRBJ2-3
CASSLYGRDTDTQYF
TGTGCCAGCAGCTTATATGGTCGGGACACAGATACGCAGTATTTT
>-|TRBV19|TRBJ1-2
CASSEVRGYGYTF
TGTGCCAGTAGCGAGGTACGGGGCTATGGCTACACCTTC
>-|TRBV30|TRBJ1-5
CAWSFEGQPQHF
TGTGCCTGGAGTTTCGAGGGTCAGCCCCAGCATTTT
>-|TRBV5-4|TRBJ1-4
CASSLRTEANEKLFF
TGTGCCAGCAGCCTACGGACAGAAGCTAATGAAAAACTGTTTTTT
>TRBD2|TRBV9|TRBJ2-1
CASSAGTSGYNEQFF
TGTGCCAGCAGCGCCGGGACTAGCGGCTACAATGAGCAGTTCTTC
>-|TRBV11-2|TRBJ2-3
CASSSSGDWLTDTQYF
TGTGCCAGCAGCTCAAGTGGGGACTGGCTCACAGATACGCAGTATTTT
>-|TRBV5-1|TRBJ2-3
CASSPGGPGRLADTQYF
TGCGCCAGCAGCCCAGGGGGGCCCGGTCGTCTCGCAGATACGCAGTATTTT
>TRBD2|TRBV2|TRBJ2-7
CASSPPGLAAYEQYF
TGTGCCAGCAGTCCTCCGGGACTAGCGGCCTACGAGCAGTACTTC
>TRBD1|TRBV5-6|TRBJ2-7
CASSSPGQGDLEQYF
TGTGCCAGCAGCTCTCCGGGACAGGGGGACCTGGAGCAGTACTTC
>-|TRBV5-6|TRBJ1-5
CASSRRRNQPQHF
TGTGCCAGCAGCCGGCGCAGGAATCAGCCCCAGCATTTT
>-|TRBV2|TRBJ1-5
CASSVGANQPQHF
TGTGCCAGCAGTGTAGGGGCCAATCAGCCCCAGCATTTT
>TRBD1|TRBV18|TRBJ1-2
CASSPTGDYGYTF
TGTGCCAGCTCACCGACAGGGGACTATGGCTACACCTTC
>-|TRBV27|TRBJ2-1
CASTAIGDSYNEQFF
TGTGCCAGTACCGCAATCGGGGACTCCTACAATGAGCAGTTCTTC
>-|TRBV2|TRBJ1-4
CANSEDRWAEKLFF
TGTGCCAACAGTGAAGACAGGTGGGCTGAAAAACTGTTTTTT
>TRBD2|TRBV7-2|TRBJ2-7
CASSRRGLAGSYEQYF
TGTGCCAGCAGCCGAAGAGGACTAGCGGGGTCCTACGAGCAGTACTTC
>TRBD1|TRBV11-2|TRBJ2-2
CASSLGQGNTGELFF
TGTGCCAGCAGCTTAGGACAGGGGAACACCGGGGAGCTGTTTTTT
>TRBD1|TRBV12-5|TRBJ2-7
CASAPRGPYEQYF
TGTGCTAGTGCCCCCAGGGGGCCGTACGAGCAGTACTTC
>-|TRBV19|TRBJ1-5
CASSIWGSKGSNQPQHF
TGTGCCAGTAGTATTTGGGGCAGTAAGGGGAGCAATCAGCCCCAGCATTTT
>-|TRBV28|TRBJ1-3
CASSPGTVGNTIYF
TGTGCCAGCAGTCCAGGGACTGTGGGAAACACCATATATTTT
>TRBD1|TRBV30|TRBJ1-1
CAWHGTGRSWTEAFF
TGTGCCTGGCATGGGACAGGGAGGTCGTGGACTGAAGCTTTCTTT
>-|TRBV30|TRBJ1-2
CAWSLRDGGRYTF
TGTGCCTGGAGTCTCCGGGACGGGGGTCGCTACACCTTC
>TRBD1|TRBV6-5|TRBJ2-1
CASTPGQGFNEQFF
TGTGCCAGCACTCCCGGACAGGGATTCAATGAGCAGTTCTTC
>TRBD2|TRBV7-9|TRBJ2-1
CASIVGSGSNEQFF
TGTGCCAGCATTGTAGGTAGCGGGAGCAATGAGCAGTTCTTC